The rows below give T cell receptor beta chains drawn from one sample of a study of blood T cells in healthy people across ages. TCRdb processed the 5' RACE reads anew with MiXCR; each CDR3 protein has one entry. The data contain about 1.5 million distinct CDR3 sequences, less than 45% of them singletons. The sample consisted of blood. The receptor source for this set is a woman under 30 in good health. The CDR3 runs from the conserved cysteine through the conserved F or W. The D gene is left open where the match is weak. Rows may omit the clone size; those that give it use once, few, many or a size class.

V	J	D	size	DNA	CDR3
TRBV29-1	TRBJ2-7	TRBD2	few	TGCAGCGCCATGACTAGCGGGGTCTACGAGCAGTACTTC	CSAMTSGVYEQYF
TRBV7-3	TRBJ1-1	TRBD1	-	TGTGCCAGCAGCTCACAAGGGGGCGCGTACACTGAAGCTTTCTTT	CASSSQGGAYTEAFF
TRBV2	TRBJ2-3	-	-	TGTGCCAGCACCTACTCGACACCGGGACAAGGCCCAGATACGCAGTATTTT	CASTYSTPGQGPDTQYF
TRBV20-1	TRBJ1-4	-	-	TGCAGTGCTAGGGGCACATCTGCTGAAAAACTGTTTTTT	CSARGTSAEKLFF
TRBV21-1	TRBJ2-3	-	-	TGTGCCAGCAGCAAAGCGCAGCGGGGGGTTTTTATCGATACGCAGTATTTT	CASSKAQRGVFIDTQYF
TRBV27	TRBJ2-5	TRBD1	-	TGTGCCAGCAGTATAGGGGGCAGGGCTGAGACCCAGTACTTC	CASSIGGRAETQYF
TRBV4-3	TRBJ2-1	TRBD2	many	TGCGCCAGCAGCCAAGACCGAGCGGGAGGTGGTTACAATGAGCAGTTCTTC	CASSQDRAGGGYNEQFF
TRBV20-1	TRBJ1-2	TRBD1	few	TGCAGTGCTACCCCGGCGACAGGGGACTATGGCTACACCTTC	CSATPATGDYGYTF
TRBV29-1	TRBJ1-3	-	-	TGCAGCGTTGTGGACAGTTTCTCTGGAAACACCATATATTTT	CSVVDSFSGNTIYF
TRBV5-1	TRBJ2-6	-	-	TGCGCCAGCAGCTTGACAGGGTATTCTTCCGGGGCCAACGTCCTGACTTTC	CASSLTGYSSGANVLTF
TRBV20-1	TRBJ2-5	TRBD2	few	TGCAGTGCTCCCCTGGCGGGAGGAAACAATGAGCAGTACTTC	CSAPLAGGNNEQYF
TRBV4-3	TRBJ2-1	TRBD2	-	TGCGCCAGCAACCAAGAAACAAGCAGCGGGGGGGCAGGTGAGCAGTTCTTC	CASNQETSSGGAGEQFF
TRBV12-3/TRBV12-4	TRBJ2-7	-	few	TGTGCCAGCAGATTACTTGCGAGGCCCCACGAGCAGTACTTC	CASRLLARPHEQYF
TRBV20-1	TRBJ2-1	-	-	TGCAGTGCTAGGCCGACTAGCTACAATGAGCAGTTCTTC	CSARPTSYNEQFF
TRBV20-1	TRBJ1-5	TRBD1	-	TGCAGTGCTCGACAGGGGGCGAATATCAATCAGCCCCAGCATTTT	CSARQGANINQPQHF
TRBV11-1	TRBJ2-5	-	-	TGTGCCAGCAGCCTTCAGGGATCCCTTGGGAATGAGCAGTACTTC	CASSLQGSLGNEQYF
TRBV20-1	TRBJ1-2	-	few	TGCAGTGCTAGAGATGTCGCCCCGGGACGGACCCTCTATGGCTACACCTTC	CSARDVAPGRTLYGYTF
TRBV5-1	TRBJ2-5	-	-	TGCGCCAGCAGCTTGGAATTCAGGGATGAGCAGTACTTC	CASSLEFRDEQYF
TRBV29-1	TRBJ2-5	-	few	TGCAGCGTGGGACTCAACCGCCAAGAGACCCAGTACTTC	CSVGLNRQETQYF
TRBV20-1	TRBJ2-1	-	-	TGCAGTGCTAGCGTGAGTGAGCAGTTCTTC	CSASVSEQFF
TRBV27	TRBJ2-7	TRBD2	-	TGTGCCAGCAGTTTATCAGGACTAGCGGGCTTCTACGAGCAGTACTTC	CASSLSGLAGFYEQYF
TRBV4-3	TRBJ2-1	-	-	TGCGCCAGCAGCCAAGAGGAACGGGGCGGGGAGCAGTTCTTC	CASSQEERGGEQFF
TRBV14	TRBJ2-3	-	-	TGTGCCAGCAGCCAACACAACCCGGGCACAGATACGCAGTATTTT	CASSQHNPGTDTQYF
TRBV30	TRBJ2-5	-	-	TGTGCCTGGAGTGAGGGCCTCGGACAGTACTTC	CAWSEGLGQYF
TRBV20-1	TRBJ2-7	TRBD2	-	TGCAGTGCTAGAGATCCCCTAGCGGGGGGGTCACGCTACAATGAGCAGTACTTC	CSARDPLAGGSRYNEQYF
TRBV11-2	TRBJ1-1	TRBD1	-	TGTGCCAGCAGCTTATTATGGGACAGGGGGCGTTTGACTGAAGCTTTCTTT	CASSLLWDRGRLTEAFF
TRBV20-1	TRBJ1-2	TRBD1	few	TGCAGTGCTAGAGAGACAGGGCTCACCTATGGCTACACCTTC	CSARETGLTYGYTF
TRBV29-1	TRBJ2-1	-	-	TGCAGCGTTGCGGTGGCTACAAATGAGCAGTTCTTC	CSVAVATNEQFF
TRBV11-2	TRBJ2-7	-	-	TGTGCCAGCAGCCCTATGGCAGGGCGCTCCTACGAGCAGTACTTC	CASSPMAGRSYEQYF
TRBV10-3	TRBJ1-5	TRBD1	-	TGTGCCATCAGTGATAGAGGGGGCGCCGGTCAGCCCCAGCATTTT	CAISDRGGAGQPQHF
TRBV20-1	TRBJ2-3	TRBD2	-	TGCAGTGCTCCTCTAGCGGGAGGGAGAGATACGCAGTATTTT	CSAPLAGGRDTQYF
TRBV6-2/TRBV6-3	TRBJ2-2	TRBD2	-	TGTGCCAGCAGTTATGGGCGGGGGTACTGGAACACCGGGGAGCTGTTTTTT	CASSYGRGYWNTGELFF
TRBV5-4	TRBJ2-7	TRBD1	-	TGTGCCAGCAGTTGGGGACAGTGGTCCTACGAGCAGTACTTC	CASSWGQWSYEQYF